These T cell receptor beta chains were read from a single sample in a study of blood T cell repertoires in COVID-19. Measured with immunoSEQ multiplex PCR; TCRdb has only the in-frame clones, and not every one. Of roughly 97,000 clones listed, around 82% are singletons. Input material: peripheral blood. These receptor sequences come from a man aged 60 to 75 with acute or convalescent COVID-19. Both conserved end residues are part of each CDR3. The order of the fields is clone size, J gene, V gene, D gene, CDR3 protein, CDR3 DNA. The D gene is left open where the match is weak. Clone sizes are given selectively: once, few, many, or a class where the clone is expanded.

NA TRBJ2-1 TRBV11-2 TRBD1 CASVTGNYNEQFF TGTGCCAGCGTGACAGGGAATTATAATGAGCAGTTCTTC
NA TRBJ2-6 TRBV9 NA CASSVDSSGANVLTF TGTGCCAGCAGCGTCGACAGCTCTGGGGCCAACGTCCTGACTTTC
few TRBJ1-1 TRBV7-2 NA CASSLVGGPMNTEAFF TGTGCCAGCAGCTTAGTGGGGGGGCCCATGAACACTGAAGCTTTCTTT
NA TRBJ1-2 TRBV11-3 NA CASSPGPGYGYTF TGTGCCAGCAGCCCCGGACCGGGATATGGCTACACCTTC
NA TRBJ1-4 TRBV5-1 NA CASSLENRFGEKLFF TGCGCCAGCAGCTTGGAGAACAGGTTCGGGGAAAAACTGTTTTTT
NA TRBJ2-5 TRBV5-1 TRBD2 CASSLAGGDETQYF TGCGCCAGCAGTTTAGCGGGAGGGGATGAGACCCAGTACTTC
NA TRBJ1-1 TRBV14 NA CASSHREGNTEAFF TGTGCCAGCAGCCACAGGGAGGGGAACACTGAAGCTTTCTTT
NA TRBJ2-7 TRBV18 NA CASSPGLGGDSYEQYF TGTGCCAGCTCACCAGGGTTAGGCGGGGATTCCTACGAGCAGTACTTC
NA TRBJ1-1 TRBV5-4 NA CASSLPPRSGAGGAFF TGTGCCAGCAGCTTGCCGCCTCGTTCAGGGGCCGGTGGGGCTTTCTTT
NA TRBJ1-5 TRBV27 NA CASSSGPHQPQHF TGTGCCAGCAGCTCAGGGCCCCATCAGCCCCAGCATTTT
NA TRBJ2-5 TRBV5-1 NA CASSGGSVWETQYF TGCGCCAGCAGCGGGGGCTCGGTTTGGGAGACCCAGTACTTC
NA TRBJ1-4 TRBV2 TRBD1 CASSVEQGRTTNEKLFF TGTGCCAGCAGTGTTGAACAGGGGAGAACAACTAATGAAAAACTGTTTTTT
NA TRBJ1-1 TRBV5-1 NA CASSLRAGQANTEAFF TGCGCCAGCAGCTTGAGGGCCGGACAAGCGAACACTGAAGCTTTCTTT
NA TRBJ1-1 TRBV7-3 NA CASSKGQSNTEAFF TGTGCCAGCAGCAAAGGACAGTCGAACACTGAAGCTTTCTTT
NA TRBJ2-3 TRBV5-1 NA CASSLAGKTDTQYF TGCGCCAGCAGCTTGGCGGGTAAGACAGATACGCAGTATTTT
NA TRBJ1-5 TRBV20-1 NA CSASPTRIGAQPQHF TGCAGTGCTAGTCCTACCAGAATAGGGGCGCAGCCCCAGCATTTT
NA TRBJ2-5 TRBV6-5 NA CASSPGTSQETQYF TGTGCCAGCAGCCCCGGGACATCGCAAGAGACCCAGTACTTC
once TRBJ2-3 TRBV5-1 TRBD1 CASAGQGDTDTQYF TGCGCCAGCGCGGGACAGGGCGACACAGATACGCAGTATTTT
few TRBJ1-1 TRBV7-8 TRBD1 CASSLSPVTGEPPEAFF TGTGCCAGCAGCTTATCTCCGGTGACAGGGGAACCCCCTGAAGCTTTCTTT
NA TRBJ1-1 TRBV18 NA CASSPGLTMNTEAFF TGTGCCAGCTCACCCGGACTGACTATGAACACTGAAGCTTTCTTT
few TRBJ2-7 TRBV7-3 TRBD2 CASSPGLAGPYEQYF TGTGCCAGCAGCCCCGGACTAGCGGGTCCCTACGAGCAGTACTTC
NA TRBJ2-2 TRBV5-6 TRBD2 CASSFVAGGPSAGELFF TGTGCCAGCAGCTTCGTAGCGGGGGGGCCATCCGCCGGGGAGCTGTTTTTT
NA TRBJ2-3 TRBV10-2 TRBD2 CASSVGGGAGEDTQYF TGCGCCAGCAGTGTTGGCGGGGGGGCCGGGGAAGATACGCAGTATTTT
NA TRBJ1-4 TRBV18 NA CASSPGSSNEKLFF TGTGCCAGCTCACCGGGTAGCTCTAATGAAAAACTGTTTTTT
NA TRBJ1-6 TRBV4-1 NA CASRTENNSPLHF TGCGCCAGCCGGACAGAGAATAATTCACCCCTCCACTTT
NA TRBJ1-3 TRBV2 NA CASRGRGLSNTIYF TGTGCCAGCAGGGGCCGCGGGTTAAGTAACACCATATATTTT
NA TRBJ2-1 TRBV7-2 TRBD2 CASSSGLAGSNEQFF TGTGCCAGCAGCTCGGGACTAGCGGGGTCCAATGAGCAGTTCTTC
NA TRBJ2-7 TRBV7-2 NA CASSLADNSYEQYF TGTGCCAGCAGCTTAGCAGACAACTCCTACGAGCAGTACTTC
NA TRBJ1-5 TRBV6-1 NA CASSEAGAPNQPQHF TGTGCCAGCAGTGAAGCTGGGGCACCAAATCAGCCCCAGCATTTT
NA TRBJ2-1 TRBV7-2 TRBD2 CASSFGLALYNEQFF TGTGCCAGCAGCTTCGGACTAGCTCTCTACAATGAGCAGTTCTTC
NA TRBJ1-1 TRBV12-3/TRBV12-4 TRBD1 CASSDRGDTEAFF TGTGCCAGCAGTGACAGGGGGGACACTGAAGCTTTCTTT
few TRBJ1-4 TRBV5-1 TRBD1 CASSKGGADEKLFF TGCGCCAGCAGCAAAGGGGGCGCGGATGAAAAACTGTTTTTT
NA TRBJ2-5 TRBV18 NA CASSPPSLGAVQETQYF TGTGCCAGCTCACCACCTTCCCTGGGAGCGGTACAAGAGACCCAGTACTTC
NA TRBJ1-2 TRBV7-8 NA CASSLGQDYGYTF TGTGCCAGCAGCTTAGGACAGGACTATGGCTACACCTTC
NA TRBJ2-7 TRBV3-1/TRBV3-2 TRBD2 CASSSSLAGVHEQYF TGTGCCAGCAGCTCTTCGCTAGCGGGAGTCCACGAGCAGTACTTC
NA TRBJ1-5 TRBV5-1 NA CASSFSGDSNQPQHF TGCGCCAGCAGCTTTTCAGGGGATAGCAATCAGCCCCAGCATTTT
few TRBJ1-1 TRBV6-5 TRBD1 CASSYRDRVGAFF TGTGCCAGCAGTTACAGGGACAGGGTAGGAGCTTTCTTT
NA TRBJ1-5 TRBV7-2 TRBD1 CASSKGQGDQPQHF TGTGCCAGCAGCAAGGGACAGGGAGATCAGCCCCAGCATTTT
NA TRBJ1-3 TRBV7-8 NA CASSPRTASGNTIYF TGTGCCAGCAGCCCGCGGACAGCCTCTGGAAACACCATATATTTT
NA TRBJ1-1 TRBV19 NA CASSSRGNTEAFF TGTGCCAGTAGTTCACGGGGAAACACTGAAGCTTTCTTT
NA TRBJ1-1 TRBV15 NA CATRPELTTFEAFF TGTGCCACCAGGCCGGAGCTTACAACTTTTGAAGCTTTCTTT
few TRBJ1-6 TRBV3-1/TRBV3-2 TRBD1 CASSQGWDRGNSPLHF TGTGCCAGCAGCCAAGGCTGGGACAGGGGTAATTCACCCCTCCACTTT
NA TRBJ1-1 TRBV18 NA CASSGGENTEAFF TGTGCCAGCTCAGGAGGGGAGAACACTGAAGCTTTCTTT
few TRBJ1-4 TRBV19 NA CASSPADINEKLFF TGTGCCAGTAGTCCCGCGGATATTAATGAAAAACTGTTTTTT
NA TRBJ2-5 TRBV11-3 NA CASSFSPGHQETQYF TGTGCCAGCAGCTTTTCCCCGGGACATCAAGAGACCCAGTACTTC
few TRBJ2-7 TRBV10-3 NA CAISGDTYEQYF TGTGCCATCAGTGGGGACACCTACGAGCAGTACTTC
NA TRBJ1-1 TRBV12-3/TRBV12-4 NA CASSLEGKTEAFF TGTGCCAGCAGTTTGGAGGGGAAAACTGAAGCTTTCTTT
NA TRBJ1-2 TRBV2 NA CASSEANRELRYGYTF TGTGCCAGCAGTGAAGCTAATCGGGAACTTCGCTATGGCTACACCTTC
few TRBJ1-2 TRBV5-1 TRBD1 CASSSQGADYGYTF TGCGCCAGCAGCTCACAGGGGGCGGACTATGGCTACACCTTC
few TRBJ2-5 TRBV5-5 NA CASSLVWQIQETQYF TGTGCCAGCAGCTTGGTTTGGCAGATTCAAGAGACCCAGTACTTC